This T cell receptor beta chain was observed in a study of blood T cell repertoires in COVID-19. Study overall: Samples representing acute and convalescent COVID-19 were sourced from the United States, Italy and Spain.

Per the original methods: Amplifying reference gene primers gave estimates of nucleated cell counts. Only in-frame clones appear in the TCRdb table, and some are missing; sequencing was by immunoSEQ multiplex PCR. That table furnishes V, J and clone size, whereas the DNA furnished D and trimming. The sample holds approximately 440,000 clones, around 90% seen once. The V gene lost 0 bases and the J gene lost 7 bases, with 13 bases spanning the gap. This CDR3 spans 15 amino acids. Germline V gene data show CDR1 as LGHDT and CDR2 as YNNKEL (reference sequence). Self-reported history from a screening survey and questionnaire set each donor's cohort. Resolution of symptoms, clearance, or two negative PCRs was present in recovered Cohort 3 donors.

The clonotype was recovered from a man in his late teens or twenties who had recovered from COVID-19. Source material: PBMCs or T cells enriched from blood (not recorded which). The chain joins TRBV3-1 (or the pseudogene TRBV3-2) to TRBJ1-5, with a weak D call TRBD1 (6 bases). The CDR3 DNA follows: TGTGCCAGCAGCCAAGACCCAGGGGTCCGGCAGCCCCAGCATTTT. Translating gives CASSQDPGVRQPQHF.